This record looks at one T cell receptor beta chain sequence and its context. Its antigen is not yet known. Within one base of it there is no much larger clone, and no base qualities were kept. These data come from a study of CD8 T cells in Susac syndrome (dated by TCRdb to between 2018 and 2021). Background for the entire study: Whether CD8+ T cell activation and differentiation in Susac syndrome was antigen driven was tested using repertoire sequencing.

V loses 4 bases, J loses 2 bases, and the germline ends lie 11 bases apart. From the germline V gene, CDR1 is KGHDR and CDR2 is SFDVKD. The CDR3 spans 15 residues, from the cysteine through the phenylalanine. The kept DNA is CDR3 alone, 45 bases in frame from the first base. High-throughput TCR beta sequencing profiled peripheral blood CD8+ and CD4+ T cells from healthy donors, Susac syndrome patients and multiple sclerosis patients. Multiple sclerosis controls were treatment-naive patients with stable or active relapsing-remitting disease fulfilling revised McDonald criteria. Bulk CD8+ and CD4+ T cells were purified magnetically by negative isolation, whereas CD8+ TEMRA cells were enriched by FACS. Blood was drawn into EDTA tubes, processed within 24 hours, and PBMCs were isolated by density gradient centrifugation. PBMCs intended for TCR sequencing were cryopreserved in liquid nitrogen and thawed later in a water bath at 37 degrees C. The sorted or isolated CD4+, CD8+ and CD8+ TEMRA cells had a purity of 90% or higher.

Results the study describes overall, beyond this receptor: The TCR sequencing and HLA analysis was acknowledged to have included a relatively small number of individuals.

RNA was extracted using the RNeasy kit, and 0.5 to 1 microgram was reverse transcribed with random hexamers. TCR beta CDR3 regions were amplified with the immunoSEQ multiplex PCR assay covering 54 Vbeta and 13 Jbeta segments. PCR amplification bias was corrected using a synthetic template baseline for primer optimization and computational correction. In the original analysis: Reads were annotated to V, D and J genes per IMGT and analyzed with immunoSEQ Analyzer, keeping only productive sequences. Clonality was computed as one minus Shannon entropy normalized by log2 of the number of productive unique sequences. For each patient and control, public and private clones were evaluated within the 100 most prevalent clones. Susac-specific clones were defined as absent from healthy and MS cohorts, approximately 1,000 published viral clones and other ImmuneACCESS disease sequences. TCRdb reprocessing: public reads trimmed at Q25 with fastp, clones called with MiXCR, in-frame beta chains kept. Merged by CDR3 protein, the rows form single entries marked with the most common genes and DNA. The V and J calls here are based on TCRdb, not the publication. Here the sample has 200,000 to 300,000 distinct CDR3 sequences; over 85% occur a single time. The ten largest clones take up roughly 0.072% of the sample.

This clonotype originated in a human donor with multiple sclerosis. Material for sequencing was CD4+ T cells from PBMCs. Recombination joined TRBV24-1 with TRBJ2-1; the D region possibly corresponds to TRBD1 (5 bases align). The base sequence is TGTGCCACCAGTGAGACCAGGACACCCTACAATGAGCAGTTCTTC. Its protein product is CATSETRTPYNEQFF.